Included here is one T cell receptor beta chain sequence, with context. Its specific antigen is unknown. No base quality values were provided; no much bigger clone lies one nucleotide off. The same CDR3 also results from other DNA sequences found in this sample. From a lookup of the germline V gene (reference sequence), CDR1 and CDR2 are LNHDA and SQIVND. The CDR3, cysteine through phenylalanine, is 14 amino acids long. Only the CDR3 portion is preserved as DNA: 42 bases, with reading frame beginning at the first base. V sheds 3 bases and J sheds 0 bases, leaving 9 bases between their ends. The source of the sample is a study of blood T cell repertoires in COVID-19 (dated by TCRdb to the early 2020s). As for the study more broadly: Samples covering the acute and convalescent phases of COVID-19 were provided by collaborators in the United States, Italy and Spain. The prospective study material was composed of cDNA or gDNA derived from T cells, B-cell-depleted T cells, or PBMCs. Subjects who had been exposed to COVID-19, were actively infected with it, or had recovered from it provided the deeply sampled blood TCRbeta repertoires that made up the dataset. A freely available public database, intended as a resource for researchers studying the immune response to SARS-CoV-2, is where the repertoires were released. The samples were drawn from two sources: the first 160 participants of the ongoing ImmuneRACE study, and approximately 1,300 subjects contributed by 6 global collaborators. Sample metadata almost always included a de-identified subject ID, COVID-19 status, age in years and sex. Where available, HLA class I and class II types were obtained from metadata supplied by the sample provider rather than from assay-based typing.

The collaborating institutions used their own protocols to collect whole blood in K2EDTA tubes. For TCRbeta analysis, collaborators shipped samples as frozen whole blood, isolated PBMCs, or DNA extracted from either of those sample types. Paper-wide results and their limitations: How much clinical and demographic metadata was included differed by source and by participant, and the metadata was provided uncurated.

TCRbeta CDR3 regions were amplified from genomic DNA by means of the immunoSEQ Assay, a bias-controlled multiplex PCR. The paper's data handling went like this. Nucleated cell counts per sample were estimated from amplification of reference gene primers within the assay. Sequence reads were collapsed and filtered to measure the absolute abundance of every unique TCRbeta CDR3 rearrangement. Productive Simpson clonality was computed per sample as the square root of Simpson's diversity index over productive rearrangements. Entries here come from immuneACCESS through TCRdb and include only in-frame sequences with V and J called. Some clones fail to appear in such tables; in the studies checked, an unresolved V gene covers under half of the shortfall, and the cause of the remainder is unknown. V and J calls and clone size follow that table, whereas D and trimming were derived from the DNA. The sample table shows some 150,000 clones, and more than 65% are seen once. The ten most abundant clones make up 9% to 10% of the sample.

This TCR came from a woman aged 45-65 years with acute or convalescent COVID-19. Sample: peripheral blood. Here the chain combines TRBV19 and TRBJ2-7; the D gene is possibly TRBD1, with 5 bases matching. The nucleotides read TGTGCCAGTAGTATCGGTACAGGCTCCTACGAGCAGTACTTC. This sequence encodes CASSIGTGSYEQYF.